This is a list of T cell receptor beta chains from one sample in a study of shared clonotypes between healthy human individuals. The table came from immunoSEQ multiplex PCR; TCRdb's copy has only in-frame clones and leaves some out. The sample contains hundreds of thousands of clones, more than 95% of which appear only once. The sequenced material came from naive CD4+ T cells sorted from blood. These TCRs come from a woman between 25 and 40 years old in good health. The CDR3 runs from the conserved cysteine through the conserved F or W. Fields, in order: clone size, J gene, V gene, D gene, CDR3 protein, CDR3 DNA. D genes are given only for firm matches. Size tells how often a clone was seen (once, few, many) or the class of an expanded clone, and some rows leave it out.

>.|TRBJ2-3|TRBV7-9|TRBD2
CASSSGLTGDTQYF
TGTGCCAGCAGCTCGGGACTAACTGGGGATACGCAGTATTTT
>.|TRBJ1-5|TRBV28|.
CASEPLKPKYQPQHF
TGTGCCAGCGAGCCCCTTAAGCCTAAATATCAGCCCCAGCATTTT
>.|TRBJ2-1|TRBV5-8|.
CASSFPAGSSSYNEQFF
TGTGCCAGCAGCTTTCCGGCAGGTTCTAGTTCCTACAATGAGCAGTTCTTC
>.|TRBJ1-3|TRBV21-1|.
CASSPKKGSGNTIYF
TGTGCCAGCAGCCCTAAGAAGGGCTCTGGAAACACCATATATTTT
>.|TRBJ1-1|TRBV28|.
CASSPMVVPAMNTEAFF
TGTGCCAGCAGTCCAATGGTTGTTCCAGCCATGAACACTGAAGCTTTCTTT
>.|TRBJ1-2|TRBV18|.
CASSPLNRVGEYGYTF
TGTGCCAGCTCACCACTTAACAGGGTAGGAGAGTATGGCTACACCTTC
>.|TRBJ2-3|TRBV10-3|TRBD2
CAISEPSGTSTDTQYF
TGTGCCATCAGTGAGCCTAGCGGGACTAGCACAGATACGCAGTATTTT
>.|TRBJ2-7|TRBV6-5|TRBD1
CASSSVGTGHYEQYF
TGTGCCAGCAGTTCCGTCGGGACAGGACACTACGAGCAGTACTTC
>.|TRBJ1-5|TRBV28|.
CASSLGRFSNQPQHF
TGTGCCAGCAGTTTAGGCCGGTTTAGCAATCAGCCCCAGCATTTT
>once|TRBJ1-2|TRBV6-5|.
CASSYSRTAYGYTF
TGTGCCAGCAGTTACTCGAGGACAGCCTATGGCTACACCTTC
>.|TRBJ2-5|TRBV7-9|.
CASSQETQYF
TGTGCCAGCAGCCAAGAGACCCAGTACTTC
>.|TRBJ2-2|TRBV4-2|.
CASSQGDSGVGAGELFF
TGTGCCAGCAGCCAAGGAGACTCCGGGGTTGGAGCGGGGGAGCTGTTTTTT
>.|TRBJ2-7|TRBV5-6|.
CASSLAPGDEQYF
TGTGCCAGCAGCTTGGCCCCAGGGGACGAGCAGTACTTC
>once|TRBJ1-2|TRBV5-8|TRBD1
CASPRGLNYGYTF
TGTGCCAGTCCAAGGGGGCTCAACTATGGCTACACCTTC
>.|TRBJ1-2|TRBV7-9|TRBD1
CASSADRARGYTF
TGTGCCAGCAGCGCCGACAGGGCTCGCGGCTACACCTTC
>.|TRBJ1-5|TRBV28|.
CASSSPWGTNSNQPQHF
TGTGCCAGCAGTTCCCCCTGGGGGACTAATAGCAATCAGCCCCAGCATTTT
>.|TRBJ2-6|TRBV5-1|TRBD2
CASSLLAVVSGANVLTF
TGCGCCAGCAGCTTACTAGCGGTGGTCTCTGGGGCCAACGTCCTGACTTTC
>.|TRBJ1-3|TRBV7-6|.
CASSLLGVGNTIYF
TGTGCCAGCAGCTTATTAGGGGTTGGAAACACCATATATTTT
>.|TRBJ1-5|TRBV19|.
CASSIEANQPQHF
TGTGCCAGTAGTATAGAGGCCAATCAGCCCCAGCATTTT
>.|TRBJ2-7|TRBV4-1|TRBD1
CASSQGWDRVHEQYF
TGCGCCAGCAGCCAGGGTTGGGACAGGGTACACGAGCAGTACTTC
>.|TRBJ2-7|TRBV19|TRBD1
CASSTGPGTGGYEQYF
TGTGCCAGTAGTACTGGCCCCGGGACAGGGGGCTACGAGCAGTACTTC
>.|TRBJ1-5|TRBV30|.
CAWREQFALSNQPQHF
TGTGCCTGGAGAGAACAGTTCGCCCTTAGCAATCAGCCCCAGCATTTT
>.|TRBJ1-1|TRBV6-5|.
CASASGKMNTEAFF
TGTGCCAGCGCGTCGGGCAAGATGAACACTGAAGCTTTCTTT
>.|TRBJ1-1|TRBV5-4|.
CASSLGGNTEAFF
TGTGCCAGCAGCTTGGGGGGGAACACTGAAGCTTTCTTT
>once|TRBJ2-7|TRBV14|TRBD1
CASSQAGNRGTYEQYF
TGTGCCAGCAGCCAAGCCGGAAACAGGGGAACCTACGAGCAGTACTTC
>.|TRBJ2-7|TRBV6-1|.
CASSVGGGAVKTYEQYF
TGTGCCAGCAGTGTAGGGGGCGGGGCAGTTAAAACCTACGAGCAGTACTTC
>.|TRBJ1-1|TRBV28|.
CASRGVTEAFF
TGTGCCAGCAGAGGGGTAACTGAAGCTTTCTTT
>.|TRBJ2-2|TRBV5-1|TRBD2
CASSSRLAGGSGELFF
TGCGCCAGCAGCTCCCGACTAGCGGGAGGCAGCGGGGAGCTGTTTTTT
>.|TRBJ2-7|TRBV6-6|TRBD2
CASRTGRLAGAEQYF
TGTGCCAGCAGAACCGGTAGACTAGCGGGAGCCGAGCAGTACTTC
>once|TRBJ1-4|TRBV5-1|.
CASSFGGFETEKLFF
TGCGCCAGCAGCTTCGGGGGGTTTGAGACCGAAAAACTGTTTTTT
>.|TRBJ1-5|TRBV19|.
CASSMAGFNQPQHF
TGTGCCAGTAGTATGGCAGGGTTCAATCAGCCCCAGCATTTT
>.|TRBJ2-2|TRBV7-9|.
CASSLGANTGELFF
TGTGCCAGCAGCTTGGGCGCGAACACCGGGGAGCTGTTTTTT
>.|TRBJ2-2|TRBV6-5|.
CASRIRGNGELFF
TGTGCCAGCAGGATAAGGGGTAACGGGGAGCTGTTTTTT
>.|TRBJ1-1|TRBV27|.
CASSFRGRGTEAFF
TGTGCCAGCAGTTTCCGGGGTAGGGGCACTGAAGCTTTCTTT
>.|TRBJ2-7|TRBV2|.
CASRDQVHEQYF
TGTGCCAGCAGGGATCAGGTCCACGAGCAGTACTTC
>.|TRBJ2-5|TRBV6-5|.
CASRVMAAETQYF
TGTGCCAGCAGAGTCATGGCGGCGGAGACCCAGTACTTC
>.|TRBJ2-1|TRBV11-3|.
CASSFRYNEQFF
TGTGCCAGCAGCTTTCGGTACAATGAGCAGTTCTTC
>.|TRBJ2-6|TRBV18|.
CASSQFGRGRSGANVLTF
TGTGCCAGCTCACAGTTTGGCAGGGGCAGGTCTGGGGCCAACGTCCTGACTTTC
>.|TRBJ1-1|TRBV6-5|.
CASSATPNTEAFF
TGTGCCAGCAGTGCGACACCTAACACTGAAGCTTTCTTT
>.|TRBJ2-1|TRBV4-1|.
CASSPQKAGRYNEQFF
TGCGCCAGCAGCCCCCAAAAGGCGGGGCGATACAATGAGCAGTTCTTC
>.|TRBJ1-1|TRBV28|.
CASSLYPRENTEAFF
TGTGCCAGCAGTTTATACCCCAGAGAGAACACTGAAGCTTTCTTT
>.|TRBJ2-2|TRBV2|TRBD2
CASGSGSMGTGELFF
TGTGCCAGCGGTAGCGGGAGCATGGGCACCGGGGAGCTGTTTTTT
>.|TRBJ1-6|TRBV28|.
CASRLQGLHSPLHF
TGTGCCAGCAGGTTACAGGGTCTGCATTCACCCCTCCACTTT
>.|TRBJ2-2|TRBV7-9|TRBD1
CASSLSPGTETGELFF
TGTGCCAGCAGCTTATCCCCCGGGACAGAGACCGGGGAGCTGTTTTTT
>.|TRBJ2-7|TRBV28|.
CASSLPGEMYEQYF
TGTGCCAGCAGTTTACCGGGAGAAATGTACGAGCAGTACTTC
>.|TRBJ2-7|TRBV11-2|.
CASSRGSYEQYF
TGTGCCAGCAGCCGGGGCTCCTACGAGCAGTACTTC
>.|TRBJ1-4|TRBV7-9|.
CASSLVGATNEKLFF
TGTGCCAGCAGCTTAGTCGGAGCAACTAATGAAAAACTGTTTTTT
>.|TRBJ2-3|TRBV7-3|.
CASSLNPGWTDTQYF
TGTGCCAGCAGCTTAAATCCGGGATGGACAGATACGCAGTATTTT
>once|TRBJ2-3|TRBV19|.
CASGLTHADTQYF
TGTGCCTCCGGTCTCACTCACGCAGATACGCAGTATTTT
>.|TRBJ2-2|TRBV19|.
CASSILSNTGELFF
TGTGCCAGTAGTATACTCAGCAACACCGGGGAGCTGTTTTTT
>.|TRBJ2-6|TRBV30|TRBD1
CAWRRIGTGGSGANVLTF
TGTGCCTGGAGGAGAATTGGGACAGGGGGCTCTGGGGCCAACGTCCTGACTTTC
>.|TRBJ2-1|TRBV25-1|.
CASSDTLERSYNEQFF
TGTGCCAGCAGTGACACTCTTGAGCGGTCCTACAATGAGCAGTTCTTC